The clone carrying this T cell receptor (beta chain) was observed a few times. Trimming cost V 1 base and J 2 bases; bases outside gene matches: 5. This CDR3 has 18 residues. Looked up from germline, CDR1 is LNHDA and CDR2 is SQIVND (reference sequence). These data are taken from a study of blood T cell repertoires in COVID-19. Using immunoSEQ multiplex PCR, the repertoire was profiled, and TCRdb retains in-frame clones only, with some absent. Of more than 120,000 clones listed, 80% to 90% are singletons. The chain links TRBV19 to TRBJ2-1; 13 nucleotides line up with TRBD2. The receptor comes from a human donor with acute or convalescent COVID-19. The donor label of this sample is uncertain. The sample consisted of peripheral blood. The CDR3 DNA follows: TGTGCCAGTAGTATAGGAGGACTAGCGGGGGTAACCTACAATGAGCAGTTCTTC. Protein sequence: CASSIGGLAGVTYNEQFF.